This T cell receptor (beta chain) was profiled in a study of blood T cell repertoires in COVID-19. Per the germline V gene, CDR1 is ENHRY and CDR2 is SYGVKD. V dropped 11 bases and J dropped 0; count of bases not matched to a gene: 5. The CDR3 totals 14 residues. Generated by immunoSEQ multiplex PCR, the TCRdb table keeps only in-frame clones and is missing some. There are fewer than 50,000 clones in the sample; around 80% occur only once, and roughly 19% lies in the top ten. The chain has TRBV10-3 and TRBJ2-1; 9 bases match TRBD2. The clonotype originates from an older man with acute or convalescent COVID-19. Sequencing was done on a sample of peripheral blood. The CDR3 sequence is CAAAGGLSYNEQFF. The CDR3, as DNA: TGTGCCGCGGCGGGGGGGCTCTCCTACAATGAGCAGTTCTTC.